A selection of T cell receptor beta chains follows, all from one sample in a study of blood T cell repertoires in COVID-19. Measured with immunoSEQ multiplex PCR; TCRdb has only the in-frame clones, and not every one. The sample has approximately 230,000 clones; about 85% are singletons. The sequencing input was peripheral blood. These receptors all come from a man between 18 and 29 years old with active or convalescent COVID-19. Both conserved end residues are part of each CDR3.

j_gene	v_gene	CDR3aa
TRBJ2-2	TRBV15	CATSRPRDIRDRGLFTGELFF
TRBJ2-3	TRBV10-3	CAISDGGGITDTQYF
TRBJ2-7	TRBV11-2	CASSFTTGLSSYEQYF
TRBJ1-2	TRBV6-5	CASIGASNYGYTF
TRBJ1-5	TRBV24-1	CATSDLDSNQPQHF
TRBJ1-4	TRBV5-1	CASSLDRGRTNEKLFF
TRBJ2-1	TRBV27	CASSLRPSQYNEQFF
TRBJ2-1	TRBV24-1	CATSDFEGRTYNEQFF
TRBJ2-5	TRBV18	CASSRGLAGEKTQYF
TRBJ2-7	TRBV7-2	CASSLKSSGGYSYEQYF
TRBJ1-5	TRBV30	CAWSVSEGGNQPQHF
TRBJ2-1	TRBV29-1	CSVGGRDGSYDEQFF
TRBJ2-7	TRBV18	CASSPLGPGTGDSYEQYF
TRBJ2-3	TRBV2	CASRASGSLTDTQYF
TRBJ2-6	TRBV3-1/TRBV3-2	CASSQDVRVTGANVLTF
TRBJ2-1	TRBV9	CASSVNRGPSYNEQFF
TRBJ2-3	TRBV11-1	CASQGQVGTDTQYF
TRBJ2-1	TRBV4-3	CASSHRDRDVNNEQFF
TRBJ2-1	TRBV4-2	CASSRQLAGGDNEQFF
TRBJ1-2	TRBV19	CASSDGDGYTF
TRBJ1-3	TRBV15	CATAGQTGNTIYF
TRBJ2-3	TRBV29-1	CSAKGQGFRADTQYF
TRBJ2-2	TRBV28	CASSLTYPGNTGELFF
TRBJ1-2	TRBV4-3	CASSQDRGTDRAYGYTF
TRBJ2-7	TRBV7-3	CASSLESSYEQYF
TRBJ2-1	TRBV19	CASSPTSGTYNEQFF
TRBJ2-1	TRBV6-5	CASSNIAGDEQFF
TRBJ2-7	TRBV19	CASSPSGSGYEQYF
TRBJ2-3	TRBV15	CATSRDPGVDTQYF
TRBJ2-2	TRBV7-3	CASSQGPNTGELFF
TRBJ1-1	TRBV10-3	CAISPTGLNTEAFF
TRBJ1-3	TRBV9	CASSAGTGGVNTIYF
TRBJ1-5	TRBV9	CASSPGAGGNQPQHF
TRBJ1-1	TRBV5-1	CASSSQGRNTEAFF
TRBJ1-1	TRBV28	CASSIRQEAFF
TRBJ1-1	TRBV11-3	CASSLISSTEAFF
TRBJ2-7	TRBV2	CASSGDRADWGYEQYF